This T cell receptor beta chain originates from a study of graft-versus-host responses after intestinal transplantation. In the study overall: Recipients obtained multivisceral, liver-intestinal, or isolated intestinal transplants. All of the recipients had induction that used anti-thymocyte globulin, then tacrolimus and steroids for approximately 3 years. Study-wide results and caveats: Recipient marrow showed GvH clones, some seen first in ileum or blood.

CDR3 length: 14 amino acids. Germline V gene sequence: CDR1 SNHLY, CDR2 FYNNEI. Trimming cost V 7 bases and J 5 bases, with 15 bases left between them. In regard to this clone: The antigen is undetermined.

Libraries were prepared by immunoSEQ multiplex PCR; TCRdb keeps only in-frame clonotypes and omits some of them. The sample includes more than 85,000 clones, roughly 80% seen only once; the top ten take around 0.8%. This chain uses TRBV2 with TRBJ2-1; a weak D match, TRBD2 (5 bases). The material was unstimulated CD4+ T cells sorted from spleen or lymph node cells, obtained before intestinal transplant. The sequence came from a human donor who received an intestinal transplant. CDR3 loop: CASIPRTPNNEQFF. CDR3 sequence (DNA): TGTGCCAGCATACCTAGGACTCCCAACAATGAGCAGTTCTTC. The variable domain in full, with the rest retrieved from reference TRBV2 and TRBJ2-1, is EPEVTQTPSHQVTQMGQEVILRCVPISNHLYFYWYRQILGQKVEFLVSFYNNEISEKSEIFDDQFSVERPDGSNFTLKIRSTKLEDSAMYFCASIPRTPNNEQFFGPGTRLTVL.